This T cell receptor (beta chain) was sequenced in a study of response to subunit inactivated influenza vaccine. This clonotype was counted between two and nine times. Its specificity is not known. TCRdb called the RT-PCR reads again in MiXCR, with one record for every CDR3 protein. Here the sample spans about 570,000 distinct CDR3 sequences, around 11% being singletons. The germline V and J ends were trimmed by 7 bases and 4 bases, with 26 bases remaining between them. Germline CDR1 SGHAT, CDR2 FQNNGV. The CDR3 is 18 amino acids. General observations from the study: It was the authors' suggestion that each seasonal influenza vaccination recruits few new T cells.

The receptor was isolated from a man over 45 who received an inactivated influenza vaccine. The input for sequencing was PBMCs from blood, taken on the day of vaccination. This chain joins TRBV11-2 and TRBJ2-1, with D maybe TRBD2 (6 bases). DNA of the CDR3: TGTGCCAGCACCCTACCAACCTCTAGCGACAGTATATACAATGAGCAGTTCTTC. It specifies CASTLPTSSDSIYNEQFF.